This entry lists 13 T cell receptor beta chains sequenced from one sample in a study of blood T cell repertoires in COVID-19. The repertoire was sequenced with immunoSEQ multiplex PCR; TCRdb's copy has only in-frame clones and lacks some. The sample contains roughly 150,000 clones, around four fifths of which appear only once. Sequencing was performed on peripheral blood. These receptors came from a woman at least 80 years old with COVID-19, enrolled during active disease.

The CDR3 spells CASRGTGMNTEAFF. CDR3 sequence (DNA): TGTGCCAGCAGAGGGACAGGTATGAACACTGAAGCTTTCTTT. The gene calls are TRBV6-5 and TRBJ1-1; 8 bases fit TRBD1. The CDR3 runs to 14 residues. CDR1 is MNHEY, CDR2 SVGAGI, per germline. V lost 6 bases to trimming and J lost 0 bases; unmatched junction nucleotides: 3.

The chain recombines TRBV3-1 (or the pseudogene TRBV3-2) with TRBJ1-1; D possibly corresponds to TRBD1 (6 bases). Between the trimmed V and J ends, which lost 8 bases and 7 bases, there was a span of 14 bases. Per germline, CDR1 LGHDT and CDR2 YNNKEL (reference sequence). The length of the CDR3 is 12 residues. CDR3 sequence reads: CASEGGGGEAFF. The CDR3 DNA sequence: TGTGCCAGCGAGGGGGGAGGGGGTGAAGCTTTCTTT.

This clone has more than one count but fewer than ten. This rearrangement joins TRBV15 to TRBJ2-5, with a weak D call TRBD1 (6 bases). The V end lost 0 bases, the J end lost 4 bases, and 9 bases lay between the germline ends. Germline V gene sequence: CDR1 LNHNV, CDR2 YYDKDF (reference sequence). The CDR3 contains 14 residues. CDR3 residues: CATSRDQGRETQYF. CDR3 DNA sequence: TGTGCCACCAGCAGAGATCAGGGGAGAGAGACCCAGTACTTC.

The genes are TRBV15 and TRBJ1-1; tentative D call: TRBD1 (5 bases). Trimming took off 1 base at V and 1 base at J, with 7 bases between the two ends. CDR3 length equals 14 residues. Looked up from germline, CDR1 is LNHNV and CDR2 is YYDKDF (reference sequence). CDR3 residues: CATSRGGKNTEAFF. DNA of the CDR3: TGTGCCACCAGCAGAGGGGGCAAGAACACTGAAGCTTTCTTT. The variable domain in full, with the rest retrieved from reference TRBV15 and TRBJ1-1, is DAMVIQNPRYQVTQFGKPVTLSCSQTLNHNVMYWYQQKSSQAPKLLFHYYDKDFNNEADTPDNFQSRRPNTSFCFLDIRSPGLGDTAMYLCATSRGGKNTEAFFGQGTRLTVV.

CDR3 nucleotide sequence: TGTGCCAGCAGCTTAGCGCGGGGGGTGGGAGGCTACACCTTC. Its protein is CASSLARGVGGYTF. The chain uses TRBV7-2 and TRBJ1-2; possibly TRBD1 for D (5 bases). CDR1 and CDR2 from the germline V gene are SGHTA and FQGNSA. V was shortened by 0 bases and J by 8 bases, with 13 bases between the two germline ends. This CDR3 region has 14 residues.

CDR3 DNA sequence: TGTGCCAGCAGCTTTGGCGGTCGGAATGAGCAGTTCTTC. Amino acids: CASSFGGRNEQFF. The chain is built from TRBV7-3 and TRBJ2-1; no definite D call. V shed 3 bases and J shed 7 bases, with 10 bases lying between them. The germline V gene has CDR1 SGHTA and CDR2 FQGTGA. The CDR3 has 13 amino acids.

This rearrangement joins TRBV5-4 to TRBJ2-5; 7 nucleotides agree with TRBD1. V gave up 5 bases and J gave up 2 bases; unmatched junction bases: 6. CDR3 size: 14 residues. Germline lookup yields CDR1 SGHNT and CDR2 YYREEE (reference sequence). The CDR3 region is CASRRQGVQETQYF. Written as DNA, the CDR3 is TGTGCCAGCAGGCGGCAGGGGGTTCAAGAGACCCAGTACTTC.

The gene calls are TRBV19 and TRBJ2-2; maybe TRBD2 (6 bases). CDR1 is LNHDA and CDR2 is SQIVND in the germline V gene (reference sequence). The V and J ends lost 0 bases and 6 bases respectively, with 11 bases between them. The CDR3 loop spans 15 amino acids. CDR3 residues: CASSIDPRDSGELFF. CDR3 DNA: TGTGCCAGTAGTATAGATCCCCGGGACTCCGGGGAGCTGTTTTTT.

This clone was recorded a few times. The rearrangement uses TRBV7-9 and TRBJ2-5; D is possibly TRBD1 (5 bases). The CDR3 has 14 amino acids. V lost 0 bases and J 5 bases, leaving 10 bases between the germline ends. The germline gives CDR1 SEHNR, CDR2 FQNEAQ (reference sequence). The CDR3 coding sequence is TGTGCCAGCAGCTTAGCTGGGGCTCCTGAGACCCAGTACTTC. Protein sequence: CASSLAGAPETQYF.

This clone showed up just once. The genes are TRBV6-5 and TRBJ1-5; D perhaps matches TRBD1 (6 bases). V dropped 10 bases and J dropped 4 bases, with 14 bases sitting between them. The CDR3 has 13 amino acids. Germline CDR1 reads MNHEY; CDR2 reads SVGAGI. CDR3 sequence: CATLQGGNQPQHF. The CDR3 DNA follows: TGTGCCACCCTACAGGGAGGGAATCAGCCCCAGCATTTT.

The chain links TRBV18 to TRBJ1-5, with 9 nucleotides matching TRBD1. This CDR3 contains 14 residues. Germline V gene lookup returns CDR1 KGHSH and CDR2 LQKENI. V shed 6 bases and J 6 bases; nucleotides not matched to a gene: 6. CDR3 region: CASSPGQGPQPQHF. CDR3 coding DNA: TGTGCCAGCTCTCCCGGACAGGGGCCTCAGCCCCAGCATTTT. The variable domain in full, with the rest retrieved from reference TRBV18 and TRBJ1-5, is NAGVMQNPRHLVRRRGQEARLRCSPMKGHSHVYWYRQLPEEGLKFMVYLQKENIIDESGMPKERFSAEFPKEGPSILRIQQVVRGDSAAYFCASSPGQGPQPQHFGDGTRLSIL.

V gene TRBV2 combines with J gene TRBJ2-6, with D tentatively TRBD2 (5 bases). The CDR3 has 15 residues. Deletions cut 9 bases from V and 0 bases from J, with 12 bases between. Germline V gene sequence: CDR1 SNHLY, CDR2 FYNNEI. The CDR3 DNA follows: TGTGCCAGAGACCGGGGTAGCTCTGGGGCCAACGTCCTGACTTTC. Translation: CARDRGSSGANVLTF.

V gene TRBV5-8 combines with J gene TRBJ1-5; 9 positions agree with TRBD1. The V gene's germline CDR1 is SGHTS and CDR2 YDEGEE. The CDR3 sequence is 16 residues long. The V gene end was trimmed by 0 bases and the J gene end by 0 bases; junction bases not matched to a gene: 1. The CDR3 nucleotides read TGTGCCAGCAGCTTGGGACAGGGGGTTAGCAATCAGCCCCAGCATTTT. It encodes CASSLGQGVSNQPQHF.